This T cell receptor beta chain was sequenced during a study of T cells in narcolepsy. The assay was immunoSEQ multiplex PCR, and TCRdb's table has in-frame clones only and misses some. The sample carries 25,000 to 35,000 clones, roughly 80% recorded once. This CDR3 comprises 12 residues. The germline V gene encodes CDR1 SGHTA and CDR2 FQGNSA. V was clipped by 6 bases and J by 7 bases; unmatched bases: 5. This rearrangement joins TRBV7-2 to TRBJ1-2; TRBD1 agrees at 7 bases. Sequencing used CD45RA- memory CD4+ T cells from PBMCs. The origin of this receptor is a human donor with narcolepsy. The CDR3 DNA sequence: TGTGCCAGCAGACCGACAGGGTTTGGCTACACCTTC. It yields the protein CASRPTGFGYTF.